The entry below gives a single T cell receptor beta chain sequence along with its context. Its antigen is currently unknown. J gave up 5 bases and V 6 bases, and 6 bases lay outside the gene matches. This CDR3 has 13 amino acids. The germline V gene has CDR1 SGDLS and CDR2 YYNGEE. CD45RO-negative CD8 cells positively selected for CCR7 made up the naive population, which excluded terminally differentiated effector memory CD45RA+ cells. The data originate from a study of shared clonotypes between healthy human individuals. About the study: Each donor's CD8 memory used one plate, CD8 naive two, each CD4 subset three. Overall study findings and caveats: Tissue TCR repertoires likely differ from these blood-only repertoires.

Sequencing used immunoSEQ multiplex PCR; TCRdb keeps in-frame clones, though not all of them. Here the sample spans 2 million or so clones, about 95% being singletons. Material: naive CD8+ T cells sorted from blood. The genes are TRBV9 and TRBJ2-7; 9 bases agree with TRBD1. This clonotype originated in a man younger than 30 in good health. CDR3 sequence reads: CASTSGTGNEQYF. The CDR3 coding sequence is TGTGCCAGCACCTCGGGGACAGGGAACGAGCAGTACTTC.